Only a few counts were recorded for the clone carrying this T cell receptor (beta chain). The CDR3 regions of TCR beta were amplified from RNA transcripts. The HTBI set primed first-round TCR CDR3 RT-PCR. TCRdb re-called the multiplex PCR reads through MiXCR, storing one row per CDR3 protein. The table shows about 640,000 distinct CDR3 sequences, with less than 25% occurring only once. PBMCs were derived from more than 8 ml fresh peripheral blood. The data derive from a study of T cells in Graves' hyperthyroidism and ophthalmopathy. Germline V gene data show CDR1 as SQVTM and CDR2 as ANQGSEA. Trimming took 4 bases from V and 5 from J; bases not matched to a gene: 12. The length of the CDR3 is 16 residues.

Sample: blood. The rearrangement joins TRBV29-1 to TRBJ2-1; 9 bases agree with TRBD1. This TCR was recovered from a man aged 25-45 years with Graves' ophthalmopathy. This CDR3 is CSVGGFRDRDDNEQFF. The DNA of the CDR3 is TGCAGCGTTGGCGGCTTCCGGGACAGGGACGACAATGAGCAGTTCTTC.